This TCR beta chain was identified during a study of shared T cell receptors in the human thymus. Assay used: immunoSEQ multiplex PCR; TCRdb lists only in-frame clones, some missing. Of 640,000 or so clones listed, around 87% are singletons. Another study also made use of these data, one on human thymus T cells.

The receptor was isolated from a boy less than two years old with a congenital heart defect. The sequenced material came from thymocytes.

The CDR3 nucleotides read TGTGCCAGTAGTATAGGGGGGCTGGACAGGGCGTTCGCCCGTCCCTATAATTCACCCCTCCACTTT. This translates into CASSIGGLDRAFARPYNSPLHF. The chain has TRBV19 and TRBJ1-6, with TRBD1 identical over 8 bases. This CDR3 has 22 amino acids. With V trimmed by 1 base and J by 2 bases, 19 bases remained unmatched. CDR1 and CDR2 (germline): LNHDA, SQIVND (reference sequence). The variable domain in full, completed from reference TRBV19 and TRBJ1-6, reads DGGITQSPKYLFRKEGQNVTLSCEQNLNHDAMYWYRQDPGQGLRLIYYSQIVNDFQKGDIAEGYSVSREKKESFPLTVTSAQKNPTAFYLCASSIGGLDRAFARPYNSPLHFGNGTRLTVT.